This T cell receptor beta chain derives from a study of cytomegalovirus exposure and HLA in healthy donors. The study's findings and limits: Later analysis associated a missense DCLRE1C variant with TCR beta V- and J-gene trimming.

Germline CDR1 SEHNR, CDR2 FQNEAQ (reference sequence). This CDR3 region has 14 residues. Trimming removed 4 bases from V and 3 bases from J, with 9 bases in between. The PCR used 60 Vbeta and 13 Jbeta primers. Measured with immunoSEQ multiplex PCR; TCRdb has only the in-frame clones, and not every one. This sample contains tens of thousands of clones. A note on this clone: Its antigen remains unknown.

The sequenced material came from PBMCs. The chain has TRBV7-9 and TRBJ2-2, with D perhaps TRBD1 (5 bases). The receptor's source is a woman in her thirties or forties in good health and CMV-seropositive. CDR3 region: CASSSRQYTGELFF. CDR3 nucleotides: TGTGCCAGCAGCTCCAGACAGTACACCGGGGAGCTGTTTTTT.